This TCR beta chain was sequenced for a study of Ad26.COV2.S vaccination and SARS-CoV-2 variants. General observations from the study: Researchers reported similar non-spike TCR breadth in vaccine and placebo recipients. Substantial post-vaccination breadth of spike-specific CD8+ and CD4+ T cell responses was reported. From the TCR breadth and depth analyses, total T cell responses may have been underestimated.

The assay was immunoSEQ multiplex PCR, and TCRdb's table has in-frame clones only and misses some. Here the sample spans hundreds of thousands of clones, 90% to 95% being singletons. In the case of this clone: Its antigen is not identified.

The germline V gene encodes CDR1 LGHNA and CDR2 YSLEER. With 0 bases clipped from V and 0 bases from J, the junction kept 5 bases outside the gene matches. The CDR3 is 17 residues long. Sequencing was performed on peripheral blood, taken after recovery from COVID-19. This clonotype originated in a human donor who had recovered from COVID-19. The rearrangement joins TRBV4-3 to TRBJ2-7, with TRBD2 matching 10 bases. The CDR3, as DNA: TGCGCCAGCAGCCAAGAGGGTCCTAGCGGGAGCTCCTACGAGCAGTACTTC. It is translated as CASSQEGPSGSSYEQYF.